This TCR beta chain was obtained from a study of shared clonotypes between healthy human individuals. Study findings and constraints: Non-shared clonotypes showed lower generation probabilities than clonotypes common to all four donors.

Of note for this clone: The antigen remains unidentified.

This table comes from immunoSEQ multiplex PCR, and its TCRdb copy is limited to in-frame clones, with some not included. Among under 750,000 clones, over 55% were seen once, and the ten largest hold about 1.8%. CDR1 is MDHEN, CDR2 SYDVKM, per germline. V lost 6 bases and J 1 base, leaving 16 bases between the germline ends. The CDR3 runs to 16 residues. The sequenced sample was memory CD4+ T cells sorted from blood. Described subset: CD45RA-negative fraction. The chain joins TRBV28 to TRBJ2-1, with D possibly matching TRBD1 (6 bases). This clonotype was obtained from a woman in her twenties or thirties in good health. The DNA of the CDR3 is TGTGCCAGCAGATCAGACAGGTTACTTTCCTACAATGAGCAGTTCTTC. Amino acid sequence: CASRSDRLLSYNEQFF.